These T cell receptor beta chains were read from a single sample in a study of T cell repertoires in MIS-A myocarditis. The assay was immunoSEQ multiplex PCR, and TCRdb's table has in-frame clones only and misses some. The table has a few thousand clones, roughly 80% seen once; the top ten hold 64%. The specimen was interventricular septum heart tissue obtained at autopsy. The receptor source for this set is a man aged 18 to 29 with fulminant myocarditis from multisystem inflammatory syndrome in adults (MIS-A) after COVID-19. Each CDR3 is given with its conserved first and last residue. Fields, in order: V gene, D gene, J gene, clone size, CDR3 protein, CDR3 DNA. The D gene is left open where the match is weak. Clone size, where shown, is once, few, many, or a class for clones that have expanded.

TRBV5-8	-	TRBJ1-2	-	CASSLTRTNYGYTF	TGTGCCAGCAGCCTGACAAGGACGAACTATGGCTACACCTTC
TRBV19	-	TRBJ1-2	-	CASSIIGGNYGYTF	TGTGCCAGTAGTATAATTGGGGGGAACTATGGCTACACCTTC
TRBV6-4	TRBD2	TRBJ2-3	-	CASSESGNGADTQYF	TGTGCCAGCAGTGAAAGCGGGAATGGCGCAGATACGCAGTATTTT
TRBV19	-	TRBJ1-2	-	CASSIHPSGESHGYTF	TGTGCCAGTAGTATTCATCCCTCCGGGGAGTCGCATGGCTACACCTTC
TRBV11-2	-	TRBJ1-2	-	CASTVGGAVYGYTF	TGTGCCAGCACCGTGGGGGGGGCGGTCTATGGCTACACCTTC
TRBV7-8	TRBD2	TRBJ2-3	-	CASSLAGGPSDTQYF	TGTGCCAGCAGCCTAGCGGGGGGGCCGTCAGATACGCAGTATTTT
TRBV5-1	TRBD1	TRBJ2-1	-	CASSLGTGGRNEQFF	TGCGCCAGCAGCTTGGGGACAGGGGGAAGGAATGAGCAGTTCTTC
TRBV2	-	TRBJ2-5	-	CASSVSGQGTQYF	TGTGCCAGCAGTGTTTCAGGGCAGGGGACCCAGTACTTC
TRBV6-2/TRBV6-3	-	TRBJ1-5	-	CASSYSSKGDQPQHF	TGTGCCAGCAGTTACTCGTCCAAAGGGGATCAGCCCCAGCATTTT
TRBV5-5	-	TRBJ2-7	few	CASSFLVETGEQYF	TGTGCCAGCAGCTTCTTGGTCGAGACCGGCGAGCAGTACTTC
TRBV27	-	TRBJ1-5	-	CASSLKGKDQPQHF	TGTGCCAGCAGTTTGAAGGGAAAAGATCAGCCCCAGCATTTT
TRBV2	TRBD1	TRBJ2-7	once	CASKQGSFSYEQYF	TGTGCCAGCAAACAGGGGTCCTTCTCCTACGAGCAGTACTTC
TRBV19	-	TRBJ1-1	-	CASSRSRNTEAFF	TGTGCCAGTAGTCGGTCCCGGAACACTGAAGCTTTCTTT
TRBV14	TRBD1	TRBJ2-7	-	CASSQVTGGGSYEQYF	TGTGCCAGCAGCCAAGTAACAGGGGGCGGCTCCTACGAGCAGTACTTC
TRBV9	-	TRBJ2-2	-	CASSVDGRRTGELFF	TGTGCCAGCAGCGTAGATGGCAGAAGAACCGGGGAGCTGTTTTTT
TRBV19	TRBD1	TRBJ1-4	-	CATTQLGQGEEKLFF	TGTGCCACTACCCAATTGGGACAGGGCGAAGAAAAACTGTTTTTT
TRBV7-2	TRBD2	TRBJ2-1	-	CASSPQAGGRINEQFF	TGTGCCAGCAGCCCCCAAGCGGGAGGGCGTATAAATGAGCAGTTCTTC
TRBV5-1	-	TRBJ2-1	-	CASSVAAGNEQFF	TGCGCCAGCAGCGTGGCTGCAGGGAATGAGCAGTTCTTC
TRBV29-1	TRBD2	TRBJ2-1	-	CSVAQVAGGTYNEQFF	TGCAGCGTGGCCCAGGTGGCGGGAGGCACCTACAATGAGCAGTTCTTC
TRBV6-5	TRBD1	TRBJ1-1	-	CASTEGQGNEAFF	TGTGCCAGCACCGAGGGACAGGGAAATGAAGCTTTCTTT
TRBV5-1	TRBD2	TRBJ2-1	-	CASSSPRSSGRGDEQFF	TGCGCCAGCAGCTCCCCCAGGTCTAGCGGGAGAGGAGATGAGCAGTTCTTC
TRBV7-6	TRBD2	TRBJ2-2	-	CASSLRLAGGPGGELFF	TGTGCCAGCAGCTTAAGACTAGCGGGGGGTCCAGGCGGGGAGCTGTTTTTT
TRBV29-1	-	TRBJ2-5	-	CSGNRGGRETQYF	TGCAGCGGAAACAGGGGAGGGAGAGAGACCCAGTACTTC
TRBV19	TRBD1	TRBJ1-6	-	CASRLQGAFNSPLHF	TGTGCCAGTAGACTACAGGGGGCCTTCAATTCACCCCTCCACTTT
TRBV23-1	TRBD2	TRBJ2-7	-	CASSHPGTSGAYEQYF	TGCGCCAGCAGTCACCCGGGGACTAGCGGGGCCTACGAGCAGTACTTC
TRBV2	TRBD1	TRBJ1-2	-	CASSRTGDDYGYTF	TGTGCCAGCAGTCGGACAGGGGACGACTATGGCTACACCTTC
TRBV18	-	TRBJ1-2	-	CASSPEGHANGYTF	TGTGCCAGCTCACCTGAGGGGCACGCGAATGGCTACACCTTC
TRBV2	TRBD1	TRBJ2-1	-	CASRGDRTEQFF	TGTGCCAGCAGGGGGGACAGAACAGAGCAGTTCTTC
TRBV5-1	-	TRBJ2-7	-	CASSLDATNGEQYF	TGCGCCAGCAGCTTGGATGCTACTAACGGGGAGCAGTACTTC
TRBV3-1/TRBV3-2	-	TRBJ2-2	-	CASSPGPGTGELFF	TGTGCCAGCAGCCCGGGACCGGGCACCGGGGAGCTGTTTTTT
TRBV24-1	-	TRBJ1-2	-	CATSTGNDGYTF	TGTGCCACCAGCACAGGGAACGATGGCTACACCTTC
TRBV19	-	TRBJ1-4	-	CATGAPGMGNEKLFF	TGTGCCACCGGGGCCCCAGGGATGGGTAATGAAAAACTGTTTTTT
TRBV6-5	-	TRBJ2-7	-	CASSYLGSPNEQYF	TGTGCCAGCAGTTACCTGGGCAGCCCAAACGAGCAGTACTTC
TRBV4-1	-	TRBJ1-1	-	CASSQVSGGLTEAFF	TGCGCCAGCAGCCAAGTCTCGGGGGGGTTGACTGAAGCTTTCTTT
TRBV10-2	-	TRBJ2-1	once	CASSAVGLGEQFF	TGCGCCAGCAGTGCCGTGGGATTAGGTGAGCAGTTCTTC
TRBV29-1	-	TRBJ1-1	-	CSVGGRVGFTEAFF	TGCAGCGTTGGTGGCAGGGTCGGATTCACTGAAGCTTTCTTT
TRBV18	-	TRBJ1-1	-	CASSPGGAHTEAFF	TGTGCCAGCTCACCTGGGGGGGCGCACACTGAAGCTTTCTTT
TRBV11-2	-	TRBJ2-1	once	CASSPAPSAGQFF	TGTGCCAGCAGCCCCGCCCCAAGCGCGGGGCAGTTCTTC